These 10 T cell receptor beta chains were sequenced from one sample in a study of blood T cell repertoires in COVID-19. Sequenced by immunoSEQ multiplex PCR; TCRdb stores in-frame clones only, minus some. The sample comprises over 250,000 clones, 75% to 90% of which are singletons, and about 10% rests with the top ten. The source material was peripheral blood. Receptors originate from a woman between 70 and 85 years old with COVID-19, enrolled during active disease.

The chain combines TRBV28 with TRBJ2-1; 9 nucleotides match TRBD2. J gave up 2 bases and V 10 bases, and 6 bases lay outside the gene matches. Per the germline V gene, CDR1 is MDHEN and CDR2 is SYDVKM. The CDR3 sequence is 14 residues long. In DNA form, the CDR3 reads TGTGCCACGGAGACTAGCGGAACCTACAATGAGCAGTTCTTC. Translating it yields CATETSGTYNEQFF.

This clone was found once. This chain uses TRBV6-5 with TRBJ2-7, with a tentative D call TRBD1 (6 bases). The CDR3 spans 15 residues. The germline V gene has CDR1 MNHEY and CDR2 SVGAGI. Trimming left V 6 bases short and J 0 bases short, with 15 bases between. The CDR3: CASRQNRDSSYEQYF. CDR3 in DNA: TGTGCCAGCAGACAAAACAGGGATAGCTCCTACGAGCAGTACTTC.

This rearrangement joins TRBV6-1 to TRBJ1-4; D might be TRBD1 (5 bases). The V end lost 5 bases, the J end lost 8 bases, and 18 bases lay between the germline ends. The germline gives CDR1 MNHNS, CDR2 SASEGT. The length of the CDR3 is 15 residues. CDR3 in amino acids: CASSPPARAGEKLFF. CDR3 DNA sequence: TGTGCCAGCAGTCCCCCGGCACGGGCAGGGGAAAAACTGTTTTTT.

V is TRBV18 and J is TRBJ1-2; 8 nucleotides align to TRBD1. This CDR3 is built from 16 residues. Per germline, CDR1 KGHSH and CDR2 LQKENI. The J segment lost 4 bases and the V segment lost 3 bases, leaving 10 bases of the junction unmatched. The CDR3: CASSPDRGVDVYGYTF. CDR3 in DNA: TGTGCCAGCTCACCTGACAGGGGCGTCGATGTCTATGGCTACACCTTC.

The chain couples TRBV19 to TRBJ2-7, with 10 bases lining up with TRBD2. With 7 bases clipped from V and 5 bases from J, the junction kept 8 bases outside the gene matches. CDR1 is LNHDA, CDR2 SQIVND, per germline (reference sequence). The CDR3 length is 14 residues. The DNA for the CDR3 is TGTGCCAGTAAGCATGGACTAGCGGACCACGAGCAGTACTTC. Protein sequence: CASKHGLADHEQYF.

A note on this clone: At one end, the junction sequence differs from germline, possibly due to a read error. The V and J genes are TRBV6-5 and TRBJ1-5; TRBD1 matches 9 bases. Germline CDR1 is MNHEY and CDR2 is SVGAGI. There are 13 residues in the CDR3. CDR3 residues: CSTGQGNNQPQHF. The CDR3 DNA reads TGCAGTACCGGACAGGGGAATAATCAGCCCCAGCATTTT.

This chain uses TRBV24-1 with TRBJ2-7; 12 bases map to TRBD2. This CDR3 comprises 16 residues. Germline V gene lookup returns CDR1 KGHDR and CDR2 SFDVKD. V trimming: 2 bases; J trimming: 5 bases; junction bases outside the gene matches: 6. The CDR3 protein is CATSDSTSGRFDEQYF. The DNA for the CDR3 is TGTGCCACCAGTGATTCAACTAGCGGGAGGTTTGACGAGCAGTACTTC.

CDR3 amino acids: CASLGTGQPQETQYF. DNA for the CDR3: TGTGCCAGCTTAGGAACAGGACAGCCACAAGAGACCCAGTACTTC. The J gene is TRBJ2-5, the V gene TRBV7-9; tentative D call: TRBD1 (6 bases). Trimming shortened V by 8 bases and J by 2 bases, and 18 bases separated the two germline ends. The CDR3 spans 15 residues. Germline V gives CDR1 SEHNR, CDR2 FQNEAQ (reference sequence).

V gene TRBV4-1 combines with J gene TRBJ1-6; D possibly corresponds to TRBD1 (6 bases). Between the trimmed V and J ends, which lost 2 bases and 5 bases, there was a span of 13 bases. CDR3 length: 16 residues. Per the germline V gene, CDR1 is MGHRA and CDR2 is YSYEKL. In DNA, the CDR3 is TGCGCCAGCAGCCAATGGACAGCCCCTAATAATTCACCCCTCCACTTT. It codes for CASSQWTAPNNSPLHF.

The rearrangement links TRBV19 to TRBJ1-4, with a weak D call TRBD1 (5 bases). The CDR3 length is 16 residues. In germline, CDR1 is LNHDA, CDR2 SQIVND (reference sequence). Trimming cost V 2 bases and J 5 bases, with 15 bases left between them. In DNA, the CDR3 is TGTGCCAGTAGTATAATGGGAGGGGACCGAAATGAAAAACTGTTTTTT. As protein: CASSIMGGDRNEKLFF. Full variable domain (outside the CDR3, taken from reference TRBV19 and TRBJ1-4): DGGITQSPKYLFRKEGQNVTLSCEQNLNHDAMYWYRQDPGQGLRLIYYSQIVNDFQKGDIAEGYSVSREKKESFPLTVTSAQKNPTAFYLCASSIMGGDRNEKLFFGSGTQLSVL.